This T cell receptor beta chain was documented in a study of cytomegalovirus exposure and HLA in healthy donors. Study findings and constraints: Rare sequences made up most TCRs, while some public TCRs were found in many donors.

Concerning this clone: The antigen remains unidentified.

The V gene's germline CDR1 is SQVTM and CDR2 ANQGSEA. The CDR3 contains 12 residues. V dropped 5 bases and J dropped 3 bases, with 8 bases sitting between them. With 60 Vbeta and 13 Jbeta primers, the PCR was carried out. Data came from immunoSEQ multiplex PCR; TCRdb stores just in-frame clones and leaves some out. The sample has approximately 70,000 clones, around three quarters seen once; the top ten hold around 6%. The sample consisted of PBMCs. V usage is TRBV29-1 and J usage is TRBJ1-5; tentatively, D is TRBD1 (6 bases). The clonotype originates from a man between 45 and 60 years old in good health and CMV-seronegative. The CDR3 DNA is TGCAGCGTTCAGGGGACCAATCAGCCCCAGCATTTT. It specifies CSVQGTNQPQHF.